This TCR beta chain comes out of a study of CD8+CD57+ T cells in acquired aplastic anemia (dated by TCRdb to between 2018 and 2020). In terms of the full investigation: On average, sorted CD4+ and CD8+ cells yielded 2.5 to 3.5 ug of extracted DNA, with a range of roughly 0.18 to 30 ug. CD8+CD57+ expansion was defined as frequency above the mean frequency observed in healthy subjects. The paper as a whole reports these results and caveats: CD8+ Simpson's diversity did not differ significantly between patients and healthy controls (P=0.060). Roughly 30 CD8+ CDR3 sequences were shared between patients and controls but appeared highly expressed in patients and within their immunodominant clones.

Per the germline V gene (reference sequence), DFQATT is the CDR1 and SNEGSKA is the CDR2. Trimming costs V 4 bases and J 3 bases, and their ends lie 12 bases apart. There are 13 amino acids in the CDR3, from cysteine to phenylalanine inclusive. Kept here is only the CDR3 DNA, which spans 39 bases and is read in frame from base 1. Genomic DNA served as template for TCR beta VDJ combination and CDR3 sequence profiling. TCR repertoire sequencing was run on an Illumina HiSeq 2000. Concerning the study's data processing: Repertoire assessment relied on Simpson's diversity index, CDR3 size and DJ length profiles, and TRBV/TRBJ rearrangement plots. The most abundant DNA sequence in the deep sequencing data was taken as the immunodominant clone. CDR3 amino acid sequences were checked for sharing between subjects and were compared against published repertoires and the VDJdb database. Starting from the raw public reads, TCRdb applied fastp trimming at Q25, assembled clones with MiXCR and retained in-frame beta chains. Each entry merges the rows of one CDR3 protein and shows their most common DNA and genes. TCRdb assigned the V and J calls; the authors' analysis was not used. Counted in this sample were 450,000 to 600,000 distinct CDR3 sequences; around 32% of them appeared once. Clones ranked in the top ten supply less than 0.85% of the sample.

The patients picked for sequencing were ones in whom flow cytometry had shown an expansion of CD8+CD57+ cells. All patients had severe acquired aplastic anemia diagnosed by International Study of Aplastic Anemia and Agranulocytosis and Camitta criteria. No therapy had been received by the patients at the time of blood sampling. TCR repertoires of sorted CD4+ and CD8+ blood T cells from severe aplastic anemia patients and healthy subjects were deep-sequenced in the study. Patients were enrolled under clinicaltrials.gov protocols 00001620, 01623167, 00001397, 00071045, 00081523 and 00961064 in the USA. Ficoll-Paque density gradient centrifugation was used to isolate peripheral blood mononuclear cells. Before DNA extraction, CD4+ and CD8+ T cells were sorted by FACS or by magnetic beads. In this sample, this clonotype turned up many times. Its antigen target is currently unknown. Base qualities were left out, and no much larger clone turns up one base away.

This TCR derives from a human donor with aplastic anemia. Sequenced material: sorted CD4+, CD8+, or CD8+CD57+ T cells (not recorded which) from PBMCs. The chain is encoded by TRBV20-1 joined to TRBJ1-2; the best D guess is TRBD1, with 5 bases matching. The bases read TGCAGTGCTAACCCAGGGCTGGACTATGGCTACACCTTC. Translated, this gives CSANPGLDYGYTF.